This T cell receptor beta chain was observed in a study of CD8 T cells in ankylosing spondylitis. Quantitative 5'-RACE with molecular barcodes produced the TCR beta libraries. A single record per CDR3 protein comes from TCRdb applying MiXCR to the 5' RACE reads. The table records around 330,000 distinct CDR3 sequences, roughly 11% of them present only once. V shed 1 base and J shed 0 bases, with 16 bases lying between them. The CDR3 has 19 amino acids. In germline, CDR1 is LGHNA, CDR2 YNFKEQ. Study results and caveats: In synovial fluid and blood from reactive arthritis, some motif variants were previously reported. It was reported that disease-linked clones were significantly enriched in matched ankylosing spondylitis synovial fluid. Characteristic of ankylosing spondylitis blood, it appeared, was a TCR beta motif comprising eight highly homologous variants.

There are a few counts of this clonotype. Its specificity is not known. The chain recombines TRBV4-2 with TRBJ2-6, with D possibly TRBD1 on 6 matching bases. Material for sequencing was blood, either unsorted or a sorted T cell fraction (not recorded which). The clonotype comes from a female donor with ankylosing spondylitis or in good health (not recorded which). The CDR3 is CASSQVGTGFSSGANVLTF. CDR3 sequence (DNA): TGTGCCAGCAGCCAAGTTGGTACAGGGTTTAGCTCTGGGGCCAACGTCCTGACTTTC.